The 26 T cell receptor beta chains below were found in one sample sequenced in a study of Tregs in tolerant kidney transplant recipients. The method was immunoSEQ multiplex PCR; TCRdb's version includes in-frame clones alone and lacks a portion of them. The data show 200,000 to 300,000 clones, roughly 84% seen once. Input material: CD4+ T cells from blood. The receptor set was obtained from a human donor in good health.

This clone came up once. The identical CDR3 is also encoded by other nucleotide sequences in the sample. The chain joins TRBV29-1 to TRBJ1-2; 8 bases align to TRBD1. With V trimmed by 0 bases and J by 8 bases, 8 bases remained unmatched. The CDR3 runs to 14 residues. CDR1 and CDR2 from the germline V gene are SQVTM and ANQGSEA. Here the CDR3 DNA reads TGCAGCGTTGAAGAGGGTCTAGACAGGGGCGGCTACACCTTC. This encodes CSVEEGLDRGGYTF.

The CDR3 nucleotides are TGTGCCAGCAGCCCCAGCACAGATACGCAGTATTTT. Its protein is CASSPSTDTQYF. The chain combines TRBV27 with TRBJ2-3; no clear D. The CDR3 has 12 amino acids. Trimming cost V 6 bases and J 0 bases, with 4 bases left between them. Looked up from germline, CDR1 is MNHEY and CDR2 is SMNVEV (reference sequence).

The V and J genes are TRBV6-6 and TRBJ1-5, with a weak D call TRBD1 (5 bases). The CDR3 consists of 13 residues. Germline V gene data show CDR1 as MNHNY and CDR2 as SVGAGI (reference sequence). Trimming removed 5 bases at V and 7 bases at J, with 12 bases between. CDR3 in DNA: TGTGCCAGCAGTCCCTTCAGGGACCAGCCCCAGCATTTT. It codes for CASSPFRDQPQHF.

This chain links TRBV7-2 with TRBJ1-4; no clear D. Germline V gene lookup returns CDR1 SGHTA and CDR2 FQGNSA. Deletions cut 3 bases from V and 0 bases from J, with 11 bases between. The CDR3 length is 16 residues. Here the CDR3 reads CASSFQSYTTNEKLFF. The CDR3 DNA reads TGTGCCAGCAGCTTCCAAAGCTATACAACTAATGAAAAACTGTTTTTT.

The chain carries TRBV6-5 and TRBJ2-7, with D unclear. Germline V gives CDR1 MNHEY, CDR2 SVGAGI. The CDR3 is 13 residues long. Trimming left V 6 bases short and J 4 bases short, with 13 bases between. The CDR3, as DNA: TGTGCCAGCAGCCTAAACCCCATTTACGAGCAGTACTTC. Protein product: CASSLNPIYEQYF.

The J gene is TRBJ2-7, the V gene TRBV5-6; TRBD1 agrees at 9 bases. The CDR3 consists of 14 residues. V was clipped by 4 bases and J by 6 bases; unmatched bases: 8. Germline V gives CDR1 SGHDT, CDR2 YYEEEE. The CDR3 loop reads CASSPDRGNGEQYF. In nucleotides, the CDR3 is TGTGCCAGCAGCCCGGACAGGGGTAACGGCGAGCAGTACTTC.

The chain uses TRBV7-3 and TRBJ1-2, with no clear D. This CDR3 is 14 amino acids long. V was pared by 2 bases and J by 6 bases, with 13 bases between. Germline V gene data show CDR1 as SGHTA and CDR2 as FQGTGA. This CDR3 is CASSLGARKNGYTF. In DNA, the CDR3 is TGTGCCAGCAGCTTAGGTGCGCGAAAGAATGGCTACACCTTC.

The rearrangement links TRBV9 to TRBJ2-1, with 9 bases fitting TRBD2. The junction had 7 bases not matched to a gene; V was cut back by 0 bases and J by 3 bases. Germline assignment: CDR1 SGDLS and CDR2 YYNGEE. CDR3 length: 17 residues. The CDR3 loop is CASSVGPSGKVYNEQFF. Written as DNA, the CDR3 is TGTGCCAGCAGCGTAGGGCCTAGCGGGAAGGTCTACAATGAGCAGTTCTTC.

Turning to this clone: At one end the junction does not follow the germline gene, possibly because of a read error. The rearrangement links TRBV30 to TRBJ2-6; either TRBD1 or TRBD2 may fit D (5 bases each). Germline V gene sequence: CDR1 GTSNPN, CDR2 SVGIG (reference sequence). The CDR3 runs 14 residues. DNA of the CDR3: TGTGCCTGGGCCCTTGGGGGTGGGACCAACGTCCTGACTTTC. Its protein product is CAWALGGGTNVLTF.

This chain joins TRBV6-5 and TRBJ2-7; D is unresolved. This CDR3 contains 15 residues. Germline loops: CDR1 MNHEY, CDR2 SVGAGI. Between the trimmed V and J ends, which lost 0 bases and 1 base, there was a span of 10 bases. In DNA form, the CDR3 reads TGTGCCAGCAGTTACTCACACATTCCGTCCTACGAGCAGTACTTC. This sequence encodes CASSYSHIPSYEQYF.

The chain carries TRBV5-1 and TRBJ2-7; a possible D gene is TRBD1 (6 bases). The V and J ends lost 4 bases and 6 bases respectively, with 14 bases between them. CDR1 and CDR2 (germline): SGHRS, YFSETQ. The length of the CDR3 is 13 residues. CDR3 sequence (DNA): TGCGCCAGCAGCGACACCCCAGGGGCCGAGCAGTACTTC. Protein product: CASSDTPGAEQYF. Complete variable domain (other parts from reference TRBV5-1 and TRBJ2-7): KAGVTQTPRYLIKTRGQQVTLSCSPISGHRSVSWYQQTPGQGLQFLFEYFSETQRNKGNFPGRFSGRQFSNSRSEMNVSTLELGDSALYLCASSDTPGAEQYFGPGTRLTVT.

This chain connects TRBV11-2 to TRBJ2-7, with D hard to call. This CDR3 contains 14 residues. V lost 5 bases and J lost 2, with 13 bases in between. Germline CDR1 SGHAT, CDR2 FQNNGV. CDR3 sequence: CASSIVSSAYEQYF. CDR3 DNA sequence: TGTGCCAGCAGCATCGTTAGCTCCGCCTACGAGCAGTACTTC. Full variable domain (remainder filled in from reference TRBV11-2 and TRBJ2-7): EAGVAQSPRYKIIEKRQSVAFWCNPISGHATLYWYQQILGQGPKLLIQFQNNGVVDDSQLPKDRFSAERLKGVDSTLKIQPAKLEDSAVYLCASSIVSSAYEQYFGPGTRLTVT.

This clone was seen only a few times. This chain connects TRBV10-3 to TRBJ2-3, with D perhaps TRBD2 (6 bases). CDR1 is ENHRY and CDR2 is SYGVKD in the germline V gene. This CDR3 spans 13 amino acids. Trimming pared 4 bases from V and 3 bases from J, leaving 8 bases between. The CDR3 region has the DNA TGTGCCATCAGTGCGGGGGTTACAGATACGCAGTATTTT. Amino acids: CAISAGVTDTQYF.

The chain joins TRBV6-5 to TRBJ2-5; 12 bases match TRBD2. With V trimmed by 6 bases and J by 4 bases, 6 bases remained unmatched. The CDR3 covers 15 residues. The germline V gene has CDR1 MNHEY and CDR2 SVGAGI. CDR3 residues: CASSKTSGRRETQYF. The CDR3 nucleotides read TGTGCCAGCAGCAAGACTAGCGGGAGACGAGAGACCCAGTACTTC.

The chain employs TRBV6-6 and TRBJ1-4; 8 bases fit TRBD1. Germline assignment: CDR1 MNHNY and CDR2 SVGAGI (reference sequence). Unmatched junction bases numbered 10, after V lost 6 bases and J lost 7 bases. The CDR3 contains 15 residues. CDR3 sequence: CASSDAGGGREKLFF. CDR3 sequence (DNA): TGTGCCAGCAGCGACGCAGGGGGCGGACGTGAAAAACTGTTTTTT.

V gene TRBV19 combines with J gene TRBJ1-5; D perhaps matches TRBD1 (5 bases). The CDR3 sequence is 15 residues long. V was trimmed by 4 bases and J by 2 bases, leaving 12 bases between them. Germline CDR1 and CDR2: LNHDA and SQIVND (reference sequence). The CDR3 spells CASSRNRLGNQPQHF. The CDR3 DNA is TGTGCCAGTAGTAGGAACAGGCTGGGCAATCAGCCCCAGCATTTT.

This clone occurred a few times. The chain links TRBV5-7 to TRBJ2-7; TRBD1 might be the D (6 bases). TRBV5-7 has ORF status, its function being uncertain. This CDR3 is built from 16 residues. V was clipped by 1 base and J by 5 bases, with 19 bases between them. For the CDR3, the DNA is TGTGCCAGCAGCTTGCAGAGGGCAGGGGCTATACACGAGCAGTACTTC. Translated, it gives CASSLQRAGAIHEQYF.

The chain joins TRBV5-1 to TRBJ1-2; the D is unclear. The CDR3 totals 15 residues. Trimming took 4 bases from V and 3 from J, leaving 16 bases between them. Germline CDR1 SGHRS, CDR2 YFSETQ. CDR3 residues: CASSPVGYNYYGYTF. CDR3 bases: TGCGCCAGCAGCCCGGTTGGGTATAACTACTATGGCTACACCTTC.

The chain employs TRBV6-6 and TRBJ2-3; 13 bases map to TRBD2. This CDR3 spans 16 amino acids. Looked up from germline, CDR1 is MNHNY and CDR2 is SVGAGI (reference sequence). V dropped 6 bases and J dropped 6; count of bases not matched to a gene: 9. The CDR3: CASRTTSGGAGDTQYF. The DNA for the CDR3 is TGTGCCAGCAGGACTACTAGCGGGGGGGCAGGGGATACGCAGTATTTT.

The chain recombines TRBV11-3 with TRBJ2-2; no definite D call. The CDR3 runs to 16 residues. The germline CDR1 and CDR2 sequences are SGHNT and YENEEA. The V end was cut by 0 bases, the J end by 0 bases, with 8 bases between. CDR3 sequence: CASSLDFGPNTGELFF. DNA of the CDR3: TGTGCCAGCAGCTTAGATTTCGGTCCGAACACCGGGGAGCTGTTTTTT.

The CDR3 loop is CASSMATGGVYEQYF. The CDR3 DNA is TGTGCCAGTAGTATGGCCACAGGGGGAGTCTACGAGCAGTACTTC. The gene calls are TRBV19 and TRBJ2-7, with 8 bases aligning to TRBD1. The CDR3 length is 15 residues. CDR1 is LNHDA, CDR2 SQIVND, per germline (reference sequence). The J segment lost 3 bases and the V segment lost 3 bases, leaving 7 bases of the junction unmatched.

Details on this clone: The junction differs from germline at one of its ends, possibly a read error. The CDR3 coding sequence is TGTGCCAGCTCCCCACGGAACACTGAAGCTTTCTTT. Amino acid sequence: CASSPRNTEAFF. The rearrangement uses TRBV18 and TRBJ1-1; D is uncertain. This CDR3 has 12 residues. CDR1 and CDR2 from the germline V gene are KGHSH and LQKENI. Together with reference TRBV18 and TRBJ1-1, the CDR3 gives the full variable domain: NAGVMQNPRHLVRRRGQEARLRCSPMKGHSHVYWYRQLPEEGLKFMVYLQKENIIDESGMPKERFSAEFPKEGPSILRIQQVVRGDSAAYFCASSPRNTEAFFGQGTRLTVV.

V usage is TRBV7-9 and J usage is TRBJ2-2; possible D gene TRBD2, 5 bases. CDR1 is SEHNR, CDR2 FQNEAQ, per germline (reference sequence). Trimming cost V 5 bases and J 2 bases, with 12 bases left between them. The CDR3 length is 15 residues. CDR3 in amino acids: CASSGPGSNTGELFF. The CDR3 nucleotides are TGTGCCAGCAGCGGCCCGGGATCCAACACCGGGGAGCTGTTTTTT.

The genes are TRBV7-2 and TRBJ2-2, with D tentatively TRBD1 or TRBD2 (6 bases each). This CDR3 contains 15 residues. The V end lost 4 bases, the J end lost 2 bases, and 11 bases lay between the germline ends. Germline CDR1 SGHTA, CDR2 FQGNSA. The CDR3, as DNA: TGTGCCAGCAGCTGGGGGGCGGGAAACACCGGGGAGCTGTTTTTT. Translating gives CASSWGAGNTGELFF.

This rearrangement joins TRBV7-8 to TRBJ2-5; 8 bases are a match to TRBD2. From germline, CDR1 is SGHVS and CDR2 FQNEAQ. V shed 3 bases and J 3 bases; nucleotides not matched to a gene: 6. This CDR3 is 15 amino acids long. Written as DNA, the CDR3 is TGTGCCAGCAGCTTGGCAGGACTAGCAGAAGAGACCCAGTACTTC. This sequence encodes CASSLAGLAEETQYF.

This chain connects TRBV6-5 to TRBJ2-5, with a possible D match to TRBD1 (6 bases). From germline, CDR1 is MNHEY and CDR2 SVGAGI. Trimming shortened V by 5 bases and J by 10 bases, and 23 bases separated the two germline ends. This CDR3 has 15 amino acids. CDR3: CASSPWDTSRGGQYF. The DNA of the CDR3 is TGTGCCAGCAGTCCCTGGGACACGAGCAGGGGTGGCCAGTACTTC.